Presented here are 5 T cell receptor beta chains from one specimen sequenced in a study of blood T cell repertoires in COVID-19. Libraries were prepared by immunoSEQ multiplex PCR; TCRdb keeps only in-frame clonotypes and omits some of them. Seen here are about 120,000 clones, around 87% observed once, and the top ten hold more than 2%. Sample: peripheral blood. The receptor set was obtained from a woman aged 45 to 65 with acute or convalescent COVID-19.

V gene TRBV5-1 combines with J gene TRBJ2-7; 8 nucleotides match TRBD1. CDR1 is SGHRS, CDR2 YFSETQ, per germline. V gave up 3 bases and J gave up 7 bases; unmatched junction bases: 6. The CDR3 is made up of 13 amino acids. The CDR3 DNA sequence: TGCGCCAGCAGCTCCGGACAGGGCGGGGAGCAGTACTTC. This codes for CASSSGQGGEQYF.

The chain joins TRBV12-5 to TRBJ2-2, with D perhaps matching TRBD2 (6 bases). Germline V lookup: CDR1 LGHNT, CDR2 FRNRAP. CDR3 length equals 18 residues. With 0 bases removed from V and 2 bases from J, the gap between germline ends came to 16 bases. CDR3 sequence: CASGLVRSLAKNTGELFF. The DNA of the CDR3 is TGTGCTAGTGGTTTGGTACGTAGTCTAGCGAAAAACACCGGGGAGCTGTTTTTT.

The chain's CDR3 is CASSLPGGGSDTQYF. The CDR3 DNA follows: TGCGCCAGCAGCTTGCCAGGGGGCGGCTCAGATACGCAGTATTTT. This chain connects TRBV5-1 to TRBJ2-3; 8 bases fit TRBD1. The germline V gene has CDR1 SGHRS and CDR2 YFSETQ. This CDR3 has 15 amino acids. V dropped 1 base and J dropped 4; count of bases not matched to a gene: 5.

Here the CDR3 DNA reads TGTGCCAGCAGCCCGGGACAGGGATCCTATGGCTACACCTTC. This codes for CASSPGQGSYGYTF. The chain uses TRBV6-5 and TRBJ1-2; 9 bases map to TRBD1. The CDR3 is made up of 14 amino acids. Germline loops: CDR1 MNHEY, CDR2 SVGAGI. J was trimmed by 4 bases and V by 6 bases; bases with no gene match: 6.

The chain uses TRBV19 and TRBJ1-5; D gene uncertain. V dropped 6 bases and J dropped 0 bases, with 9 bases sitting between them. CDR1 is LNHDA and CDR2 is SQIVND in the germline V gene (reference sequence). The CDR3 runs 14 residues. The CDR3 DNA reads TGTGCCAGTAGGCAGGTTGCTAGCAATCAGCCCCAGCATTTT. It specifies CASRQVASNQPQHF.